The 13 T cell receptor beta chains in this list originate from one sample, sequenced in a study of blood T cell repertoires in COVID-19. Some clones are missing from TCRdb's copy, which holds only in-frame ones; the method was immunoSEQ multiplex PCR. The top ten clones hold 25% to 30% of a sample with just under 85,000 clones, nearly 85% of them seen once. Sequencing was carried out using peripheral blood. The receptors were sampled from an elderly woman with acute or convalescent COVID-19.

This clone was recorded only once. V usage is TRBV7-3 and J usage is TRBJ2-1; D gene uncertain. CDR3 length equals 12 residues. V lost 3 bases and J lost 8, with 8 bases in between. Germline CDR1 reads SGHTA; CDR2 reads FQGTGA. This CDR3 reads CASSFPEDEQFF. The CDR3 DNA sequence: TGTGCCAGCAGCTTCCCCGAGGATGAGCAGTTCTTC.

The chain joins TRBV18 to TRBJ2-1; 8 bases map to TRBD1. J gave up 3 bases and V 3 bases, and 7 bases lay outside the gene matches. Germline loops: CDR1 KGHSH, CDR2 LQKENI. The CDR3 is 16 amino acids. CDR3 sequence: CASSPLIGQGYNEQFF. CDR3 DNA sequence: TGTGCCAGCTCACCGCTCATAGGACAGGGCTACAATGAGCAGTTCTTC.

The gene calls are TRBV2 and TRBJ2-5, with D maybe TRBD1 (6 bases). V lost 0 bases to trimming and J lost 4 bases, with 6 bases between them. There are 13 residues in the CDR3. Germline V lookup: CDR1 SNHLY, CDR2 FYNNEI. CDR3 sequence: CASSEAGAETQYF. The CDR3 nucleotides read TGTGCCAGCAGTGAAGCGGGGGCAGAGACCCAGTACTTC.

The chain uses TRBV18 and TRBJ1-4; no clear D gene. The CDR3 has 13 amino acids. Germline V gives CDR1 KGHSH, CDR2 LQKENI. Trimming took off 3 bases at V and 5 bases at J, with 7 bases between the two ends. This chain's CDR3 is CASSPEQNEKLFF. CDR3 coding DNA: TGTGCCAGCTCACCGGAACAGAATGAAAAACTGTTTTTT.

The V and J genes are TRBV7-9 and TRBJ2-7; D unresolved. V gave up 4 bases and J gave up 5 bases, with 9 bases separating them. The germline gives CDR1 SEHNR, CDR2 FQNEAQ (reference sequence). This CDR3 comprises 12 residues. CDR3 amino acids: CASSSTWDEQYF. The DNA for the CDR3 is TGTGCCAGCAGCTCGACATGGGACGAGCAGTACTTC. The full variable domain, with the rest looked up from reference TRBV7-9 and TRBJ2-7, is DTGVSQNPRHKITKRGQNVTFRCDPISEHNRLYWYRQTLGQGPEFLTYFQNEAQLEKSRLLSDRFSAERPKGSFSTLEIQRTEQGDSAMYLCASSSTWDEQYFGPGTRLTVT.

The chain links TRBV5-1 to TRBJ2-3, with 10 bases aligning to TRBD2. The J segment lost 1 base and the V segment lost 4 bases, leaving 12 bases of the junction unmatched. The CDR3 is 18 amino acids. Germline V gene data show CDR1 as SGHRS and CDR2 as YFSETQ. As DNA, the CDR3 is TGCGCCAGCAGCCTACACGACAGAACTAGCGGGGGCACAGATACGCAGTATTTT. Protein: CASSLHDRTSGGTDTQYF. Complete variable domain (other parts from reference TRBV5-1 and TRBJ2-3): KAGVTQTPRYLIKTRGQQVTLSCSPISGHRSVSWYQQTPGQGLQFLFEYFSETQRNKGNFPGRFSGRQFSNSRSEMNVSTLELGDSALYLCASSLHDRTSGGTDTQYFGPGTRLTVL.

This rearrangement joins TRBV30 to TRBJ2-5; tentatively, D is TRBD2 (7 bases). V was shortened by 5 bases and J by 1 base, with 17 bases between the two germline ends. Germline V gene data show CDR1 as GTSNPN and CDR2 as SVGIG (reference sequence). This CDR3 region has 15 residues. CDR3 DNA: TGTGCCTGGGGGGGAGGGGGAGCCCTCCAAGAGACCCAGTACTTC. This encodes CAWGGGGALQETQYF.

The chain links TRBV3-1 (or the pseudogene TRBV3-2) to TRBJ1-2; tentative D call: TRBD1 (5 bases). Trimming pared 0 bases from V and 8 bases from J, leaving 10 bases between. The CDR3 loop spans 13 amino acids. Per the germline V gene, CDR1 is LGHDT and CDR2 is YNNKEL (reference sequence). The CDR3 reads CASSQDSGRGYTF. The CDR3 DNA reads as TGTGCCAGCAGCCAAGATTCAGGGAGGGGCTACACCTTC.

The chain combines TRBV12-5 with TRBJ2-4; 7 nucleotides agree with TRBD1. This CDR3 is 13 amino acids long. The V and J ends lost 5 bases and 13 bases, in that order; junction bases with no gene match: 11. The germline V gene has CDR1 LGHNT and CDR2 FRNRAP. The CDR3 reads CASGTSTDRPQYF. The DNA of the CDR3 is TGTGCTAGTGGTACAAGCACGGACAGGCCCCAGTACTTC.

The chain's CDR3 is CAWSVNQGETQYF. CDR3 nucleotide sequence: TGTGCCTGGAGTGTCAATCAGGGAGAGACCCAGTACTTC. The V and J genes are TRBV30 and TRBJ2-5; tentative D call: TRBD1 (5 bases). The germline V gene has CDR1 GTSNPN and CDR2 SVGIG (reference sequence). V was shortened by 0 bases and J by 4 bases, with 9 bases between the two germline ends. The CDR3 contains 13 residues.

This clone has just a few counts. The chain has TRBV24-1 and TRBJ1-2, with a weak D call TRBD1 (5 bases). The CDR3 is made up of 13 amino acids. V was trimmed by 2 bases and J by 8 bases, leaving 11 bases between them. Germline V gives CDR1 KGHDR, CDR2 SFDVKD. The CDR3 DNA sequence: TGTGCCACCAGTGATTCAGGGAGGGACGGCTACACCTTC. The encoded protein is CATSDSGRDGYTF.

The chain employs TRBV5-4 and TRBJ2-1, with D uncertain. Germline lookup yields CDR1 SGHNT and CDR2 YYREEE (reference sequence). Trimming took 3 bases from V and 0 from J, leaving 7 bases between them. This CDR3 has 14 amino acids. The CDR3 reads CASSSPISYNEQFF. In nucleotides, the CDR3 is TGTGCCAGCAGCTCCCCTATCTCCTACAATGAGCAGTTCTTC. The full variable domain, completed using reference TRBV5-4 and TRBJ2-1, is ETGVTQSPTHLIKTRGQQVTLRCSSQSGHNTVSWYQQALGQGPQFIFQYYREEENGRGNFPPRFSGLQFPNYSSELNVNALELDDSALYLCASSSPISYNEQFFGPGTRLTVL.

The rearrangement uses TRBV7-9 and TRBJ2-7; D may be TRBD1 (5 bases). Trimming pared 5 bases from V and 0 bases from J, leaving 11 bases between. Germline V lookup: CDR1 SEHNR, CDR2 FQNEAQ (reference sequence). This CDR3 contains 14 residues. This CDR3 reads CASSADSLSYEQYF. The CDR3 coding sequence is TGTGCCAGCAGCGCCGACAGCCTCTCCTACGAGCAGTACTTC.